One and the same sample provided the 19 T cell receptor beta chains below, sequenced in a study of shared clonotypes between healthy human individuals. Only in-frame clones appear in the TCRdb table, and some are missing; sequencing was by immunoSEQ multiplex PCR. The sample lists approximately 480,000 clones, almost 80% occurring once. Sequencing was done on a sample of PBMCs. Every receptor here comes from a woman between 40 and 55 years old in good health. Some clones in this sample may be carry-over from other donors' samples.

This clone was recorded once. V and J are TRBV5-1 and TRBJ2-7; 7 nucleotides line up with TRBD1. With 2 bases clipped from V and 4 bases from J, the junction kept 3 bases outside the gene matches. This CDR3 has 13 residues. Germline CDR1 SGHRS, CDR2 YFSETQ. The CDR3 DNA reads TGCGCCAGCAGCTTCCGACAGGGTTACGAGCAGTACTTC. This translates into CASSFRQGYEQYF.

This clone has only a few counts. The chain employs TRBV11-2 and TRBJ2-7; 8 nucleotides line up with TRBD2. Germline trimming cut 5 bases from V and 6 bases from J; bases unmatched to any gene: 12. The germline CDR1 and CDR2 sequences are SGHAT and FQNNGV. The CDR3 is 15 amino acids. Here the CDR3 reads CASSDPGRGVGEQYF. As DNA, the CDR3 is TGTGCCAGCAGCGACCCCGGGAGGGGAGTAGGCGAGCAGTACTTC.

The chain joins TRBV28 to TRBJ1-3; TRBD1 is a possible D gene (5 bases). The CDR3 runs to 15 residues. Trimming left V 6 bases short and J 1 base short, with 13 bases between. The germline gives CDR1 MDHEN, CDR2 SYDVKM. Here the CDR3 reads CASSSPQGSGNTIYF. Written as DNA, the CDR3 is TGTGCCAGCAGCTCCCCCCAGGGTTCTGGAAACACCATATATTTT.

The chain has TRBV7-8 and TRBJ1-4; D unclear. Per germline, CDR1 SGHVS and CDR2 FQNEAQ. The V end lost 0 bases, the J end lost 6 bases, and 14 bases lay between the germline ends. The CDR3 runs to 16 residues. The CDR3 loop reads CASSLAPGLGDEKLFF. CDR3 nucleotide sequence: TGTGCCAGCAGCTTAGCACCGGGCCTCGGGGATGAAAAACTGTTTTTT.

This chain links TRBV4-2 with TRBJ1-6; no definite D call. This CDR3 region has 17 residues. The germline V gene has CDR1 LGHNA and CDR2 YNFKEQ. V shed 0 bases and J shed 8 bases, with 17 bases lying between them. The CDR3 sequence: CASSQDWSPGKYSPLHF. CDR3 in DNA: TGTGCCAGCAGCCAAGATTGGAGCCCGGGGAAATATTCACCCCTCCACTTT.

The chain employs TRBV28 and TRBJ2-1; weak D call: TRBD2 (5 bases). The germline V gene encodes CDR1 MDHEN and CDR2 SYDVKM. The CDR3 contains 16 residues. Trimming cost V 2 bases and J 0 bases, with 11 bases left between them. The CDR3 nucleotides are TGTGCCAGCAGTTTACCAGCGGTATTCTCCTACAATGAGCAGTTCTTC. This sequence encodes CASSLPAVFSYNEQFF.

V and J are TRBV7-2 and TRBJ1-2, with D tentatively TRBD1 (6 bases). Germline CDR1 SGHTA, CDR2 FQGNSA. CDR3 size: 14 residues. The V and J ends lost 5 bases and 7 bases respectively, with 17 bases between them. The CDR3 region is CASSPQTGQPGYTF. The CDR3 DNA follows: TGTGCCAGCAGCCCCCAGACAGGCCAGCCTGGCTACACCTTC. Combining the CDR3 with reference TRBV7-2 and TRBJ1-2 gives the whole variable domain GAGVSQSPSNKVTEKGKDVELRCDPISGHTALYWYRQSLGQGLEFLIYFQGNSAPDKSGLPSDRFSAERTGGSVSTLTIQRTQQEDSAVYLCASSPQTGQPGYTFGSGTRLTVV.

This clone is a singleton in its sample. The junction and the germline gene differ at one end; a read error may be behind it. This chain uses TRBV28 with TRBJ2-7; a possible D gene is TRBD1 (6 bases). Germline lookup yields CDR1 MDHEN and CDR2 SYDVKM. The CDR3 has 11 residues. This chain's CDR3 is CASSSRDISFF. As DNA, the CDR3 is TGTGCCAGCAGTTCCCGGGACATCTCTTTCTTC.

This chain connects TRBV28 to TRBJ2-3; TRBD1 aligns across 7 bases. The CDR3 runs 15 residues. V dropped 3 bases and J dropped 2; count of bases not matched to a gene: 5. From germline, CDR1 is MDHEN and CDR2 SYDVKM. CDR3 DNA: TGTGCCAGCAGTTTTTCGGGGACAGTCACAGATACGCAGTATTTT. This sequence encodes CASSFSGTVTDTQYF.

The chain is built from TRBV5-1 and TRBJ2-7; 7 nucleotides match TRBD1. This CDR3 contains 13 residues. Losses at the gene ends were 4 bases for V and 2 bases for J; bases not matched to a gene: 3. Germline V gene lookup returns CDR1 SGHRS and CDR2 YFSETQ. The DNA for the CDR3 is TGCGCCAGCAGCAGGGACAGCCCCTACGAGCAGTACTTC. It yields the protein CASSRDSPYEQYF.

The CDR3 loop reads CAISESRSGNTIYF. In nucleotides, the CDR3 is TGTGCCATCAGTGAGTCGCGGTCAGGAAACACCATATATTTT. V usage is TRBV10-3 and J usage is TRBJ1-3, with no clear D. Germline V lookup: CDR1 ENHRY, CDR2 SYGVKD. With 0 bases removed from V and 4 bases from J, the gap between germline ends came to 7 bases. There are 14 residues in the CDR3.

This chain links TRBV7-2 with TRBJ2-2; D could derive from TRBD1 or TRBD2 (5 bases each). The germline V gene encodes CDR1 SGHTA and CDR2 FQGNSA. V dropped 1 base and J dropped 5 bases, with 8 bases sitting between them. CDR3 length: 14 amino acids. The CDR3 is CASSLDWGTGELFF. The DNA of the CDR3 is TGTGCCAGCAGCTTAGACTGGGGGACCGGGGAGCTGTTTTTT.

V is TRBV7-2 and J is TRBJ2-7; D is undetermined. Germline CDR1 and CDR2: SGHTA and FQGNSA. This CDR3 is built from 14 residues. Between the trimmed V and J ends, which lost 5 bases and 3 bases, there was a span of 14 bases. The CDR3, as DNA: TGTGCCAGCAGCGCCCCTCCAGTTTTCTACGAGCAGTACTTC. This gives the protein CASSAPPVFYEQYF.

The chain joins TRBV28 to TRBJ2-5; D not certain. The V and J ends lost 5 bases and 1 base respectively, with 11 bases between them. Germline V gives CDR1 MDHEN, CDR2 SYDVKM. The CDR3 length is 14 residues. The CDR3 sequence: CASSTRGPQETQYF. The CDR3 coding sequence is TGTGCCAGCAGTACAAGAGGACCCCAAGAGACCCAGTACTTC.

This clone has just one count. The V and J genes are TRBV9 and TRBJ2-3; TRBD2 matches at 9 bases. Germline-derived CDR1 and CDR2 are SGDLS and YYNGEE. CDR3 size: 16 residues. V gave up 0 bases and J gave up 0 bases; unmatched junction bases: 2. In DNA, the CDR3 is TGTGCCAGCAGCGTAGAGACTAGCGGTAGCACAGATACGCAGTATTTT. Translating it yields CASSVETSGSTDTQYF. Together with reference TRBV9 and TRBJ2-3, the CDR3 gives the full variable domain: DSGVTQTPKHLITATGQRVTLRCSPRSGDLSVYWYQQSLDQGLQFLIQYYNGEERAKGNILERFSAQQFPDLHSELNLSSLELGDSALYFCASSVETSGSTDTQYFGPGTRLTVL.

This clone was seen only a few times. The chain combines TRBV4-2 with TRBJ2-6; D is ambiguous. Germline CDR1 LGHNA, CDR2 YNFKEQ. This CDR3 is 15 amino acids long. V was trimmed by 4 bases and J by 2 bases, leaving 9 bases between them. The CDR3 loop reads CASSLNSAGANVLTF. DNA for the CDR3: TGTGCCAGCAGCCTAAATTCGGCTGGGGCCAACGTCCTGACTTTC.

The chain is built from TRBV7-3 and TRBJ2-1; 9 positions agree with TRBD1. In germline, CDR1 is SGHTA, CDR2 FQGTGA. V was pared by 5 bases and J by 4 bases, with 6 bases of the junction left unmatched. The CDR3 sequence is 15 residues long. The CDR3 is CASSPRTGAYNEQFF. CDR3 DNA: TGTGCCAGCAGCCCCCGGACAGGGGCATACAATGAGCAGTTCTTC.

V is TRBV7-2 and J is TRBJ2-7; 7 nucleotides agree with TRBD1. Trimming removed 4 bases from V and 1 base from J; junction bases left unmatched: 7. Germline V lookup: CDR1 SGHTA, CDR2 FQGNSA. The CDR3 runs 15 residues. The CDR3 DNA follows: TGTGCCAGCAGCTCTGACAGGGTAGTTTCCTACGAGCAGTACTTC. It codes for CASSSDRVVSYEQYF.

The rearrangement joins TRBV7-8 to TRBJ1-1; D not certain. Germline loops: CDR1 SGHVS, CDR2 FQNEAQ. The CDR3 has 13 residues. V lost 5 bases and J 3 bases, leaving 10 bases between the germline ends. The CDR3 loop is CASSRGPDTEAFF. As DNA, the CDR3 is TGTGCCAGCAGCCGCGGGCCCGACACTGAAGCTTTCTTT.